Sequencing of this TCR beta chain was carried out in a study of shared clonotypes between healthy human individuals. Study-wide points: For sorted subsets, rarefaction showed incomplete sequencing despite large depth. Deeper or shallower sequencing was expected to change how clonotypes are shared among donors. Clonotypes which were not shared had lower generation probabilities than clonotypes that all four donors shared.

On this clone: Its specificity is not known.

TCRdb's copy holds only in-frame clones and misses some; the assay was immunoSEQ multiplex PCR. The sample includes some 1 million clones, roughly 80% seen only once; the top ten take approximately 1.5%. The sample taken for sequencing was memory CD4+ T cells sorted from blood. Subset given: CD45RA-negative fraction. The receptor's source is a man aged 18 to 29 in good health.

CDR3 in DNA: TGCGCCAGCAGCCCATCCGGGACAGTGACCGAGCAGTACTTC. It codes for CASSPSGTVTEQYF. V is TRBV5-1 and J is TRBJ2-7; TRBD1 agrees at 7 bases. Germline V lookup: CDR1 SGHRS, CDR2 YFSETQ. The V and J ends lost 4 bases and 6 bases, in that order; junction bases with no gene match: 10. This CDR3 is built from 14 residues.